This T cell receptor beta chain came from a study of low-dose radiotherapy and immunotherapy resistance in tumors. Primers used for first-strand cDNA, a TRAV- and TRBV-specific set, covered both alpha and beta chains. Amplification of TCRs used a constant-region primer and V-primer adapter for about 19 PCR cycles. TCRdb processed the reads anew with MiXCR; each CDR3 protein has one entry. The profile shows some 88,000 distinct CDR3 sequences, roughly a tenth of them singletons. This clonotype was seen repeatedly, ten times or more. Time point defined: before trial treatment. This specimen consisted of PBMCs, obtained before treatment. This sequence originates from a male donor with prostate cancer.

Here the CDR3 DNA reads TGTGCCAGCTCGGGCTACGACGTCTACGAGCAGTACTTC. Protein product: CASSGYDVYEQYF. V usage is TRBV18 and J usage is TRBJ2-7, with no clear D. The CDR3 extends over 13 amino acids. V gave up 6 bases and J gave up 3 bases, with 12 bases separating them. Germline CDR1 KGHSH, CDR2 LQKENI.